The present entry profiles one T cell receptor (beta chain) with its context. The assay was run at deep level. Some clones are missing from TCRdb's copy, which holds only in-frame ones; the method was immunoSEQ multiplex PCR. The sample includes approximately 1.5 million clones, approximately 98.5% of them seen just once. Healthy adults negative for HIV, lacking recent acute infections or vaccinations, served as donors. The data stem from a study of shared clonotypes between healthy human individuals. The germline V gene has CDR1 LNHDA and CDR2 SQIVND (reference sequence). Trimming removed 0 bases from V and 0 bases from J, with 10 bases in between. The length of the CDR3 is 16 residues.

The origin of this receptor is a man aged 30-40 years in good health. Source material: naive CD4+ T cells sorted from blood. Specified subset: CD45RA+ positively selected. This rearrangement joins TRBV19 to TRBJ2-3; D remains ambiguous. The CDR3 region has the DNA TGTGCCAGTAGTATAGATCTATGGCAGAGCACAGATACGCAGTATTTT. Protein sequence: CASSIDLWQSTDTQYF. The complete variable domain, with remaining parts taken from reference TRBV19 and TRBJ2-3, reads DGGITQSPKYLFRKEGQNVTLSCEQNLNHDAMYWYRQDPGQGLRLIYYSQIVNDFQKGDIAEGYSVSREKKESFPLTVTSAQKNPTAFYLCASSIDLWQSTDTQYFGPGTRLTVL.